This T cell receptor (beta chain) was observed in a study of blood T cell repertoires in COVID-19. For the study at large: The samples span acute and convalescent COVID-19 from the United States, Italy and Spain.

Per the original methods: Amplification of reference gene primers was used by the study to estimate nucleated cell counts. The assay was immunoSEQ multiplex PCR, and TCRdb's table has in-frame clones only and misses some. V and J calls and clone size are those listed in that table; D and trimming were worked out from the DNA. The sample records around 130,000 clones, 85% to 90% being singletons. Trimming removed 0 bases at V and 4 bases at J, with 6 bases between. Germline-derived CDR1 and CDR2 are MNHEY and SVGEGT. The CDR3 runs to 14 residues. The J gene is TRBJ1-4, the V gene TRBV6-2 or TRBV6-3, with D hard to call. This TCR came from a woman aged 50 to 65 with acute or convalescent COVID-19. Sequencing was performed on peripheral blood. The CDR3 DNA sequence: TGTGCCAGCAGTTACTCGCACGGTAATGAAAAACTGTTTTTT. Protein: CASSYSHGNEKLFF.